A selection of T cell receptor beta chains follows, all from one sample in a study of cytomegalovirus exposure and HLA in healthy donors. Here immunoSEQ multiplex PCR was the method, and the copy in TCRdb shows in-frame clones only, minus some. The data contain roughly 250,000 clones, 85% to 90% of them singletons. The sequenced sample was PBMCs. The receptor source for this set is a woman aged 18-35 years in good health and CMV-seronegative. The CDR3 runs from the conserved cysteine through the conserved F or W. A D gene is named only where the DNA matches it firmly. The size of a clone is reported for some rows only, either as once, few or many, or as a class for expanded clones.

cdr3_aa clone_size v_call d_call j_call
CASGAGGLAGGSQETQYF - TRBV7-2 TRBD2 TRBJ2-5
CASSYSLQLNTEAFF - TRBV6-5 - TRBJ1-1
CASSFARTGAITDTQYF - TRBV5-6 TRBD1 TRBJ2-3
CASSELSYNEQFF - TRBV25-1 - TRBJ2-1
CASSESGGALNEQFF - TRBV10-2 - TRBJ2-1
CASSYLDRGQSPLHF - TRBV28 TRBD1 TRBJ1-6
CATSRDWEDRGNTEAFF - TRBV15 TRBD1 TRBJ1-1
CASTLGQINSPLHF - TRBV7-9 - TRBJ1-6
CASSSRGRGLATNEKLFF - TRBV5-1 TRBD1 TRBJ1-4
CASSVGVSGGLTDTQYF - TRBV9 TRBD2 TRBJ2-3
CASSQDLGGGPPDTQYF - TRBV4-3 - TRBJ2-3
CAISERLVEQETQYF - TRBV10-3 - TRBJ2-5
CASSPILGRDAYGYTF - TRBV9 - TRBJ1-2
CASSVERRQGAFDTQYF - TRBV6-1 TRBD1 TRBJ2-3
CASSLRGGSDEKLFF - TRBV7-9 - TRBJ1-4
CASSVAGTSTRYEQYF - TRBV9 - TRBJ2-7
CASSQAWGGYEQYF - TRBV4-3 TRBD2 TRBJ2-7
CASSPGLAGYYNEQFF - TRBV27 TRBD2 TRBJ2-1
CASSPRGDSLNSPLHF - TRBV5-1 TRBD1 TRBJ1-6
CASRTAGTGNTIYF - TRBV19 - TRBJ1-3
CASSTLAGEGELFF - TRBV6-5 TRBD2 TRBJ2-2
CASSFGGGSYNEQFF - TRBV27 TRBD2 TRBJ2-1
CATVNRGQGLNGYTF - TRBV6-5 TRBD1 TRBJ1-2
CASSIQGADQPQHF once TRBV6-5 TRBD1 TRBJ1-5
CASSLRGDSYNEQFF - TRBV19 TRBD2 TRBJ2-1
CASRETGDNGYTF - TRBV6-6 TRBD1 TRBJ1-2
CASSLESSGGQGSEAFF few TRBV7-9 - TRBJ1-1
CASSLGAMQDTQYF - TRBV7-7 - TRBJ2-3
CASSQDGGPDTQYF - TRBV4-2 - TRBJ2-3
CASRPGGRAAWTQYF - TRBV6-5 - TRBJ2-5
CATLPGGGYGYTF - TRBV6-6 - TRBJ1-2
CASSHPSSGLSTDTQYF - TRBV4-2 - TRBJ2-3
CASSPPGTTGELFF few TRBV7-3 - TRBJ2-2
CASSYRGLGTEAFF - TRBV6-5 TRBD1 TRBJ1-1
CASSPPRRGTGGGTDTQYF - TRBV28 TRBD2 TRBJ2-3
CASRQQGILNTEAFF - TRBV6-6 TRBD1 TRBJ1-1
CATSREIQVTNTEAFF - TRBV15 - TRBJ1-1
CASSLWQTGANVLTF - TRBV5-5 - TRBJ2-6
CASSYLPDRGSYGYTF - TRBV2 TRBD1 TRBJ1-2